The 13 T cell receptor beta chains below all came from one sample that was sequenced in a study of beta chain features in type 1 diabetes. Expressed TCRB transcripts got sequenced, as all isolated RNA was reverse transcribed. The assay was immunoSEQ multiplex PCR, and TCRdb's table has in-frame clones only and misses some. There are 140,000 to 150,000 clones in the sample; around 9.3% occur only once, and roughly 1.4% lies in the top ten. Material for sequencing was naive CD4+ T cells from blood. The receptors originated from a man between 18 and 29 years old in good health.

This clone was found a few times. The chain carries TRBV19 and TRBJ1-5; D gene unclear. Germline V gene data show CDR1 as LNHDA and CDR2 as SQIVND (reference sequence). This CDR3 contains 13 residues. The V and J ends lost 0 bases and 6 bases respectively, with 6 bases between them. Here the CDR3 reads CASSIDRSQPQHF. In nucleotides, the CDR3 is TGTGCCAGTAGTATAGATCGGTCTCAGCCCCAGCATTTT.

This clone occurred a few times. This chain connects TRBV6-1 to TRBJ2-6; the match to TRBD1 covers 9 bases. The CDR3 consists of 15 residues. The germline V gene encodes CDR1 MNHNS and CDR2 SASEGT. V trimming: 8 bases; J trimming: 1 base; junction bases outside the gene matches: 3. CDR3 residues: CASGGTGSGANVLTF. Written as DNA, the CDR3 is TGTGCCAGCGGGGGGACAGGGTCTGGGGCCAACGTCCTGACTTTC.

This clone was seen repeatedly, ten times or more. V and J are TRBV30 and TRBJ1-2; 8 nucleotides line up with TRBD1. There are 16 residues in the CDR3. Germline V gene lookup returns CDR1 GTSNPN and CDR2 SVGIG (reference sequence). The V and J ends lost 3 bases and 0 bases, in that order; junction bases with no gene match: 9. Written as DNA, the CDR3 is TGTGCCTGGAGGGTACCCGGACAGGGAACTAACTATGGCTACACCTTC. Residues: CAWRVPGQGTNYGYTF.

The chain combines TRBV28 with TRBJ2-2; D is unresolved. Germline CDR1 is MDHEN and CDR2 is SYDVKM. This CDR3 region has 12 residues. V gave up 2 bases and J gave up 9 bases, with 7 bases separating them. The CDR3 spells CASSLMARELFF. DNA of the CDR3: TGTGCCAGCAGTTTAATGGCCCGGGAGCTGTTTTTT.

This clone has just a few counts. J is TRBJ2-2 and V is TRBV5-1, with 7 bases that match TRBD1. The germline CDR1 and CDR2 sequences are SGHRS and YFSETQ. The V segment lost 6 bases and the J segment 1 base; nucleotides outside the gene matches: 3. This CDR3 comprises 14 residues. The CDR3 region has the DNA TGCGCCAGCATTGGGACAGTGAACACCGGGGAGCTGTTTTTT. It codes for CASIGTVNTGELFF.

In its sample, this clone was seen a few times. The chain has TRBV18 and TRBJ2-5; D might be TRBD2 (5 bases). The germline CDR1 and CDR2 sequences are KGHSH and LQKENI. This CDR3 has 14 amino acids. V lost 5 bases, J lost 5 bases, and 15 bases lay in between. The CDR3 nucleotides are TGTGCCAGCTCATTCCGGGGTTTTGGCGAGACCCAGTACTTC. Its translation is CASSFRGFGETQYF.

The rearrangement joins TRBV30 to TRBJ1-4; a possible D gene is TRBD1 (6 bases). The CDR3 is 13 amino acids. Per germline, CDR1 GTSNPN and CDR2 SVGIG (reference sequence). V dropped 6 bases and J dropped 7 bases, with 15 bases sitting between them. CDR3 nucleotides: TGTGCCTGCTCAGGCAGGGGTGTTGAAAAACTGTTTTTT. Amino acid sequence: CACSGRGVEKLFF.

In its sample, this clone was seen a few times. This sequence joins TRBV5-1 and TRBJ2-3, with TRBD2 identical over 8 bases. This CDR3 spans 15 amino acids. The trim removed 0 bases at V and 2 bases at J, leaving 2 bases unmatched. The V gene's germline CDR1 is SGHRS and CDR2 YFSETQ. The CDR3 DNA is TGCGCCAGCAGCTTGGGAGCGGGGGACACAGATACGCAGTATTTT. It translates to CASSLGAGDTDTQYF.

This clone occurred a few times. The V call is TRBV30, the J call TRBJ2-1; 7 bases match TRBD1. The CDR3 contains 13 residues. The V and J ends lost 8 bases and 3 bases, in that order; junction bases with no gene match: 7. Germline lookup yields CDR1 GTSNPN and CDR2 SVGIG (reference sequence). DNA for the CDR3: TGTGCCCACGAGACAGGGAACTACAATGAGCAGTTCTTC. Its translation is CAHETGNYNEQFF.

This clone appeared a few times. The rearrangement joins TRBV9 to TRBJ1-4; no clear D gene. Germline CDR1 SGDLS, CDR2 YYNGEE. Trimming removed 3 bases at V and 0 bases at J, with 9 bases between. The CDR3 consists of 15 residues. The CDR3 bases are TGTGCCAGCAGCGGCCGGGAACCAACTAATGAAAAACTGTTTTTT. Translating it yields CASSGREPTNEKLFF. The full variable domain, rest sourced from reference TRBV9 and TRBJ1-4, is DSGVTQTPKHLITATGQRVTLRCSPRSGDLSVYWYQQSLDQGLQFLIQYYNGEERAKGNILERFSAQQFPDLHSELNLSSLELGDSALYFCASSGREPTNEKLFFGSGTQLSVL.

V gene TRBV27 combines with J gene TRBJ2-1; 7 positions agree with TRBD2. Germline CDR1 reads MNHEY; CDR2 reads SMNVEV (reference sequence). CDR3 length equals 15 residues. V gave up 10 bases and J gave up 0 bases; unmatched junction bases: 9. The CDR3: CATAVPGGSYNEQFF. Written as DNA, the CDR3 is TGTGCCACCGCAGTCCCGGGGGGCTCCTACAATGAGCAGTTCTTC.

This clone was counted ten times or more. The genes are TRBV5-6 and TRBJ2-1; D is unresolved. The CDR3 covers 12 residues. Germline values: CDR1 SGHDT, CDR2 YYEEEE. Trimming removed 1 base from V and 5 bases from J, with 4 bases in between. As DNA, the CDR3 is TGTGCCAGCAGCTTGATCAACAATGAGCAGTTCTTC. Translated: CASSLINNEQFF.

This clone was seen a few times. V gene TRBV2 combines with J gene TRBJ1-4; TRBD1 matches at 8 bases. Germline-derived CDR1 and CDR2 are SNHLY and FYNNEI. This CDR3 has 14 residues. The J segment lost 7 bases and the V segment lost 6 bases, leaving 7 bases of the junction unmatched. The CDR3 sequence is CASRDDRGGEKLFF. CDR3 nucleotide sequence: TGTGCCAGCAGGGATGACAGGGGCGGTGAAAAACTGTTTTTT.